This T cell receptor (beta chain) was identified during a study of cytomegalovirus exposure and HLA in healthy donors. Study results and caveats: The study flagged some 170 TCR beta chains as cytomegalovirus-associated.

Points on this clone: Its antigen remains unknown.

PCR employed 60 Vbeta and 13 Jbeta primers. The method was immunoSEQ multiplex PCR; TCRdb's version includes in-frame clones alone and lacks a portion of them. This sample has over 75,000 clones, with about nine tenths found just once. These donors counted as nominally healthy when sampled, but unrecorded immune exposures were likely. Trimming at V came to 7 bases and at J to 12 bases, leaving 17 bases not matched to a gene. Looked up from germline, CDR1 is SQVTM and CDR2 is ANQGSEA. The CDR3 runs 13 residues. The source is a man in his thirties or forties in good health and CMV-seropositive. The sample taken for sequencing was PBMCs. V gene TRBV29-1 combines with J gene TRBJ2-7; the match to TRBD1 covers 8 bases. CDR3 nucleotide sequence: TGCAGCGCTTCGCGGGACAGGTCCTCTTGGCGGTACTTC. Its translation is CSASRDRSSWRYF.